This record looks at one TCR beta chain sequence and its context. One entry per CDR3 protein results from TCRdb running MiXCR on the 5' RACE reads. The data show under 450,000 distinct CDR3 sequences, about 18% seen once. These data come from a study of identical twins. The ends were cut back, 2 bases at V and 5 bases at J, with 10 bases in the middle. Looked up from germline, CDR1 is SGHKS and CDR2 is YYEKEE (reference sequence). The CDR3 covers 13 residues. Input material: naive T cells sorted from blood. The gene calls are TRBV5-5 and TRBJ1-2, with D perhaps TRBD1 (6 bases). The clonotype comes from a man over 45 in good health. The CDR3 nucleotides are TGTGCCAGCAGCTTTTCGGGGGCATATGGCTACACCTTC. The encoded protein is CASSFSGAYGYTF.